This T cell receptor (beta chain) was profiled in a study of identical twins. Trimming cost V 4 bases and J 2 bases, with 7 bases left between them. The CDR3 runs 12 residues. Germline V gives CDR1 SQVTM, CDR2 ANQGSEA. A universal primer site was added by template switching, and unique molecular identifiers were carried by the cDNA. In TCRdb, the 5' RACE reads were re-called with MiXCR into one record per CDR3 protein. Here the sample spans 400,000 to 500,000 distinct CDR3 sequences, about 18% being singletons. This clonotype originated in a man between 50 and 59 years old in good health. The V and J genes are TRBV29-1 and TRBJ2-3, with D unresolved. Sequenced material: naive T cells sorted from blood. CDR3 sequence: CSVVRATDTQYF. The CDR3 coding sequence is TGCAGCGTTGTACGGGCCACAGATACGCAGTATTTT.